This TCR beta chain was captured by sequencing in a study of Ad26.COV2.S vaccination and SARS-CoV-2 variants. Measured with immunoSEQ multiplex PCR; TCRdb has only the in-frame clones, and not every one. The table lists some 350,000 clones, about 90% of them singletons. In germline, CDR1 is SGHTA, CDR2 FQGNSA. V lost 0 bases and J lost 9, with 15 bases in between. The CDR3 consists of 15 residues. The rearrangement joins TRBV7-2 to TRBJ2-1, with a tentative D call TRBD2 (7 bases). The receptor's source is a human donor who had recovered from COVID-19. The material was peripheral blood, obtained after recovery from COVID-19. Here the CDR3 DNA reads TGTGCCAGCAGCTTAGCGGCGGGGGCCCCGCGTGAGCAGTTCTTC. As protein: CASSLAAGAPREQFF.